A single sample is the source of the 17 T cell receptor beta chains below, sequenced in a study of spatial heterogeneity in lung cancer. TCRdb used MiXCR to reprocess the 5' RACE reads, holding one entry per CDR3 protein. Of 40,000 to 45,000 distinct CDR3 sequences in the sample, under 25% were seen once. Time point here: blood at routine non-recurrence follow-up after resection. The sample in question was PBMCs, obtained at follow-up. The receptors were sampled from a female donor with early-stage non-small cell lung cancer.

This clonotype was found a few times. V usage is TRBV20-1 and J usage is TRBJ1-1; TRBD1 agrees at 10 bases. CDR1 is DFQATT and CDR2 is SNEGSKA in the germline V gene (reference sequence). Unmatched junction bases numbered 2, after V lost 3 bases and J lost 1 base. The CDR3 contains 14 residues. CDR3 loop: CSARDRGWNTEAFF. The DNA for the CDR3 is TGCAGTGCTAGGGACAGGGGGTGGAACACTGAAGCTTTCTTT.

This clonotype was seen many times. The chain couples TRBV12-3 or TRBV12-4 to TRBJ1-6, with D uncertain. Trimming took 6 bases from V and 9 from J, leaving 12 bases between them. This CDR3 is built from 13 residues. CDR3 residues: CASSRDRSSPLHF. As DNA, the CDR3 is TGTGCCAGCAGCCGCGACCGCAGTTCACCCCTCCACTTT.

Notes on this clonotype: A read error is possible here, since a much larger clone lies one base away. V gene TRBV7-9 combines with J gene TRBJ1-6; no clear D. This CDR3 spans 15 amino acids. Germline V gene lookup returns CDR1 SEHNR and CDR2 FQNEAQ (reference sequence). CDR3 coding DNA: TGTTCCAGCAGCTTGGGGTCCACCTATAATTCACCCCTCCACTTT. Protein: CSSSLGSTYNSPLHF.

V gene TRBV5-1 combines with J gene TRBJ2-4; no clear D gene. Trimming cost V 0 bases and J 9 bases, with 10 bases left between them. The germline V gene has CDR1 SGHRS and CDR2 YFSETQ. The CDR3 extends over 13 amino acids. CDR3 sequence: CASSLAGRSIQYF. The DNA of the CDR3 is TGCGCCAGCAGCTTGGCTGGTAGAAGCATTCAGTACTTC. The full variable domain, rest sourced from reference TRBV5-1 and TRBJ2-4, is KAGVTQTPRYLIKTRGQQVTLSCSPISGHRSVSWYQQTPGQGLQFLFEYFSETQRNKGNFPGRFSGRQFSNSRSEMNVSTLELGDSALYLCASSLAGRSIQYFGAGTRLSVL.

The chain combines TRBV29-1 with TRBJ1-6; D uncertain. V lost 7 bases and J lost 7, with 14 bases in between. Germline CDR1 SQVTM, CDR2 ANQGSEA. This CDR3 has 13 amino acids. CDR3 amino acids: CSAQDGRNSPLHF. CDR3 bases: TGCAGCGCCCAGGACGGACGAAATTCACCCCTCCACTTT. Supplemented by reference TRBV29-1 and TRBJ1-6, the full variable domain reads SAVISQKPSRDICQRGTSLTIQCQVDSQVTMMFWYRQQPGQSLTLIATANQGSEATYESGFVIDKFPISRPNLTFSTLTVSNMSPEDSSIYLCSAQDGRNSPLHFGNGTRLTVT.

This clonotype appeared many times. The V call is TRBV27, the J call TRBJ2-7; 7 bases fit TRBD1. Germline CDR1 MNHEY, CDR2 SMNVEV (reference sequence). V was clipped by 0 bases and J by 4 bases; unmatched bases: 9. The CDR3 consists of 16 residues. CDR3 coding DNA: TGTGCCAGCAGTTTATCTTCGACAGGGACGACTTACGAGCAGTACTTC. Amino acids: CASSLSSTGTTYEQYF.

This sequence joins TRBV5-1 and TRBJ2-1; 12 bases are a match to TRBD2. Trimming cost V 1 base and J 5 bases; bases outside gene matches: 4. This CDR3 contains 16 residues. Germline values: CDR1 SGHRS, CDR2 YFSETQ. In nucleotides, the CDR3 is TGCGCCAGCAGCTTGTCGTCTAGCGGGAGGGACAATGAGCAGTTCTTC. It specifies CASSLSSSGRDNEQFF.

The chain uses TRBV7-6 and TRBJ2-3, with D possibly TRBD1 on 5 matching bases. Per the germline V gene, CDR1 is SGHVS and CDR2 is FNYEAQ. Trimming took off 5 bases at V and 5 bases at J, with 17 bases between the two ends. This CDR3 is 15 amino acids long. The CDR3: CASSPRVGFLDTQYF. CDR3 bases: TGTGCCAGCAGCCCCAGGGTGGGGTTTTTAGATACGCAGTATTTT.

This chain links TRBV2 with TRBJ2-7; either TRBD1 or TRBD2 may supply D (5 bases each). The CDR3 runs to 13 residues. The V gene lost 5 bases and the J gene lost 2 bases, with 10 bases spanning the gap. Germline loops: CDR1 SNHLY, CDR2 FYNNEI. The CDR3 loop is CASSRDPPYEQYF. The CDR3 DNA follows: TGTGCCAGCAGTAGGGACCCACCCTACGAGCAGTACTTC.

The V and J genes are TRBV25-1 and TRBJ1-2; 11 bases match TRBD1. V was clipped by 8 bases and J by 4 bases; unmatched bases: 12. CDR3 size: 16 residues. Germline V gene sequence: CDR1 MGHDK, CDR2 SYGVNS. CDR3 in DNA: TGTGCCAGCGAACCGGGACAGGGGGTCTATATCTATGGCTACACCTTC. Its translation is CASEPGQGVYIYGYTF.

V and J are TRBV29-1 and TRBJ1-1; TRBD1 matches 7 bases. Trimming cost V 3 bases and J 1 base; bases outside gene matches: 2. CDR1 SQVTM and CDR2 ANQGSEA come from the germline V gene. The CDR3 runs 13 residues. For the CDR3, the DNA is TGCAGCGTTGACGGGACAGAGAACACTGAAGCTTTCTTT. Protein: CSVDGTENTEAFF.

The chain joins TRBV5-1 to TRBJ2-1; D gene uncertain. V was pared by 3 bases and J by 4 bases, with 14 bases between. This CDR3 region has 15 residues. Germline CDR1 and CDR2: SGHRS and YFSETQ. The CDR3 bases are TGCGCCAGCAGCTCGAAGGGCCTCCCTTACAATGAGCAGTTCTTC. This encodes CASSSKGLPYNEQFF.

V is TRBV29-1 and J is TRBJ1-1; 10 nucleotides align to TRBD1. Germline V CDR1 and CDR2: SQVTM, ANQGSEA. CDR3 length: 14 residues. V lost 1 base to trimming and J lost 1 base; unmatched junction nucleotides: 0. This chain's CDR3 is CSVEGDRGNTEAFF. The DNA for the CDR3 is TGCAGCGTTGAAGGGGACAGGGGGAACACTGAAGCTTTCTTT.

The chain is built from TRBV30 and TRBJ1-2; possibly TRBD1 for D (6 bases). Germline V CDR1 and CDR2: GTSNPN, SVGIG (reference sequence). V lost 2 bases and J lost 13, with 14 bases in between. The CDR3 loop spans 11 amino acids. The CDR3 is CAWSLGGPVTF. CDR3 DNA sequence: TGTGCCTGGAGTTTGGGGGGCCCCGTCACCTTC.

This clonotype was counted many times. J is TRBJ1-4 and V is TRBV29-1; D might be TRBD1 (5 bases). This CDR3 has 14 residues. The ends were cut back, 5 bases at V and 4 bases at J, with 14 bases in the middle. The germline gives CDR1 SQVTM, CDR2 ANQGSEA. The DNA for the CDR3 is TGCAGCGTTCGGTCGGGACTCAGTAATGAAAAACTGTTTTTT. This encodes CSVRSGLSNEKLFF.

This clonotype was picked up many times. This rearrangement joins TRBV7-9 to TRBJ1-2, with D uncertain. Germline CDR1 and CDR2: SEHNR and FQNEAQ (reference sequence). The V and J ends lost 7 bases and 7 bases respectively, with 4 bases between them. The CDR3 has 9 residues. This CDR3 reads CASTRGYTF. The CDR3 DNA reads TGTGCCAGCACGCGTGGCTACACCTTC.

This clonotype has just a few counts. The rearrangement links TRBV6-1 to TRBJ2-3; 7 bases align to TRBD2. The CDR3 extends over 14 amino acids. The germline V gene has CDR1 MNHNS and CDR2 SASEGT. The V segment lost 10 bases and the J segment 1 base; nucleotides outside the gene matches: 8. CDR3 in DNA: TGTGCCACCTCCCTAGCGGCCGGCACAGATACGCAGTATTTT. It yields the protein CATSLAAGTDTQYF.